Each of the 30 T cell receptor beta chains below was sequenced from the same sample in a study of response to subunit inactivated influenza vaccine. TCRdb re-called the RT-PCR reads with MiXCR, one entry per CDR3 protein. The table lists about 780,000 distinct CDR3 sequences, roughly 18% of them singletons. The sample in question was PBMCs from blood, obtained less than 6 days after vaccination. Receptors originate from a man aged 50 or older who received an inactivated influenza vaccine.

This clonotype was observed a handful of times. The V and J genes are TRBV6-2 or TRBV6-3 and TRBJ2-3; D may be TRBD1 (5 bases). The CDR3 runs to 13 residues. V gave up 5 bases and J gave up 2 bases, with 8 bases separating them. Germline V gene lookup returns CDR1 MNHEY and CDR2 SVGEGT. The CDR3 sequence: CASSKDNTDTQYF. Written as DNA, the CDR3 is TGTGCCAGCAGTAAGGACAACACAGATACGCAGTATTTT.

This clonotype was found a few times. This chain uses TRBV5-1 with TRBJ2-5; D is ambiguous. Germline CDR1 reads SGHRS; CDR2 reads YFSETQ. This CDR3 has 14 amino acids. V was trimmed by 1 base and J by 4 bases, leaving 11 bases between them. The CDR3 protein is CASSLRPPGETQYF. CDR3 in DNA: TGCGCCAGCAGCTTGCGTCCCCCCGGAGAGACCCAGTACTTC. The whole variable domain, filled in from reference TRBV5-1 and TRBJ2-5, reads KAGVTQTPRYLIKTRGQQVTLSCSPISGHRSVSWYQQTPGQGLQFLFEYFSETQRNKGNFPGRFSGRQFSNSRSEMNVSTLELGDSALYLCASSLRPPGETQYFGPGTRLLVL.

The chain couples TRBV4-1 to TRBJ1-5; D ambiguous. Germline loops: CDR1 MGHRA, CDR2 YSYEKL. V was cut by 4 bases and J by 7 bases, with 17 bases left in between. CDR3 length equals 15 residues. The CDR3 nucleotides are TGCGCCAGCAGCCTCGAAGGGAGCTTCAGGCAGCCCCAGCATTTT. Its translation is CASSLEGSFRQPQHF.

The chain joins TRBV7-9 to TRBJ2-1; 7 positions agree with TRBD1. Germline CDR1 SEHNR, CDR2 FQNEAQ (reference sequence). The trim removed 2 bases at V and 9 bases at J, leaving 13 bases unmatched. CDR3 length: 16 amino acids. In nucleotides, the CDR3 is TGTGCCAGCAGCTTAATGGGGACAGCCGGAAGGGGTGAGCAGTTCTTC. Translating gives CASSLMGTAGRGEQFF.

This clonotype came up many times. The chain recombines TRBV5-1 with TRBJ1-2; D uncertain. V lost 4 bases, J lost 2 bases, and 6 bases lay in between. Germline V lookup: CDR1 SGHRS, CDR2 YFSETQ. The CDR3 extends over 12 amino acids. The CDR3 region is CASSGNNYGYTF. In DNA, the CDR3 is TGCGCCAGCAGCGGAAACAACTATGGCTACACCTTC.

The genes are TRBV7-2 and TRBJ2-3; 7 bases map to TRBD2. Trimming at V came to 4 bases and at J to 0 bases, leaving 7 bases not matched to a gene. CDR3 length equals 16 residues. The V gene's germline CDR1 is SGHTA and CDR2 FQGNSA. The DNA of the CDR3 is TGTGCCAGCAGCTCATACGGGCGGGAGAGCACAGATACGCAGTATTTT. Amino acid sequence: CASSSYGRESTDTQYF.

V is TRBV7-9 and J is TRBJ1-3; D remains ambiguous. The CDR3 covers 15 residues. The V gene's germline CDR1 is SEHNR and CDR2 FQNEAQ (reference sequence). V was clipped by 3 bases and J by 2 bases, with 11 bases between them. CDR3 sequence: CASSFDLSTGNTIYF. The CDR3 DNA sequence: TGTGCCAGCAGCTTTGATCTCAGTACTGGAAACACCATATATTTT.

The genes are TRBV5-1 and TRBJ2-5, with a possible D match to TRBD2 (6 bases). This CDR3 has 15 amino acids. Per the germline V gene, CDR1 is SGHRS and CDR2 is YFSETQ. V lost 3 bases and J 5 bases, leaving 17 bases between the germline ends. The CDR3 nucleotides read TGCGCCAGCAGCTGGGGGGACCGGCAGACGGAGACCCAGTACTTC. Translating it yields CASSWGDRQTETQYF.

The chain links TRBV20-1 to TRBJ1-6; D is ambiguous. The germline V and J ends were trimmed by 8 bases and 6 bases, with 17 bases remaining between them. The CDR3 spans 14 residues. Germline CDR1 DFQATT, CDR2 SNEGSKA (reference sequence). The CDR3 bases are TGCAGTTCCAGGTCGTCCAGCCTTAATTCACCCCTCCACTTT. Amino acid sequence: CSSRSSSLNSPLHF.

The rearrangement links TRBV7-2 to TRBJ2-7, with 12 bases lining up with TRBD1. The germline gives CDR1 SGHTA, CDR2 FQGNSA. The CDR3 sequence is 15 residues long. Trimming took 4 bases from V and 7 from J; bases not matched to a gene: 8. DNA for the CDR3: TGTGCCAGCAGCTCGGCCGGGACAGGGGGCAGGGAGCAGTACTTC. Translated, it gives CASSSAGTGGREQYF.

This chain links TRBV10-3 with TRBJ2-1; 9 nucleotides agree with TRBD2. The CDR3 extends over 16 amino acids. The ends lost 4 bases at V and 7 bases at J; junction bases unmatched: 11. CDR1 ENHRY and CDR2 SYGVKD come from the germline V gene. Here the CDR3 DNA reads TGTGCCATCAGTGCCGCGGGTAGCGGGAGAGGGAATGAGCAGTTCTTC. Protein: CAISAAGSGRGNEQFF.

This clonotype has only a few counts. The CDR3 spells CASSDKSFRNREETQYF. Here the CDR3 DNA reads TGTGCCAGCAGCGATAAGAGCTTCAGGAACCGGGAAGAGACCCAGTACTTC. The chain links TRBV3-1 to TRBJ2-5; no clear D. The CDR3 sequence is 17 residues long. The V end lost 5 bases, the J end lost 3 bases, and 22 bases lay between the germline ends. The germline V gene encodes CDR1 LGHDT and CDR2 YNNKEL (reference sequence).

The sample holds a few counts of this clonotype. V usage is TRBV6-5 and J usage is TRBJ2-7; maybe TRBD1 (6 bases). V was clipped by 10 bases and J by 2 bases, with 12 bases between them. The CDR3 is 12 residues long. CDR1 MNHEY and CDR2 SVGAGI come from the germline V gene. The CDR3 coding sequence is TGTGCCACTCACAGGGCCCCCTACGAGCAGTACTTC. Protein product: CATHRAPYEQYF.

For the CDR3, the DNA is TGTGCCAGCAGCGAAACCCCGGGACAGACCAATGAGCAGTTCTTC. This translates into CASSETPGQTNEQFF. The chain recombines TRBV13 with TRBJ2-1; TRBD1 aligns across 7 bases. The CDR3 totals 15 residues. V gave up 5 bases and J gave up 6 bases; unmatched junction bases: 10. Germline V gene data show CDR1 as PRHDT and CDR2 as FYEKMQ (reference sequence).

This clonotype occurred a few times. The rearrangement joins TRBV7-2 to TRBJ2-5, with unresolved D. V was clipped by 5 bases and J by 5 bases, with 24 bases between them. CDR1 and CDR2 from the germline V gene are SGHTA and FQGNSA. The CDR3 spans 17 residues. In DNA, the CDR3 is TGTGCCAGCAGCACCGAGGTGGGCTCTCAGGTCCCCGAGACCCAGTACTTC. Amino acids: CASSTEVGSQVPETQYF.

The table lists this clonotype with many counts. The chain joins TRBV14 to TRBJ2-7; D gene uncertain. In germline, CDR1 is SGHDN, CDR2 FVKESK. Trimming pared 1 base from V and 3 bases from J, leaving 7 bases between. This CDR3 comprises 13 residues. In nucleotides, the CDR3 is TGTGCCAGCAGCCAAGGGAGAGGCTACGAGCAGTACTTC. Residues: CASSQGRGYEQYF.

This clonotype appeared a few times. V and J are TRBV5-1 and TRBJ2-3; perhaps TRBD2 as D (5 bases). CDR1 and CDR2 from the germline V gene are SGHRS and YFSETQ. V was cut by 0 bases and J by 6 bases, with 11 bases left in between. This CDR3 has 14 amino acids. CDR3 amino acids: CASSLGSVADTQYF. CDR3 coding DNA: TGCGCCAGCAGCTTGGGGTCCGTAGCGGATACGCAGTATTTT.

This clonotype has just a few counts. This chain connects TRBV6-5 to TRBJ2-3; weak D call: TRBD2 (6 bases). CDR1 and CDR2 from the germline V gene are MNHEY and SVGAGI. This CDR3 spans 13 amino acids. V was trimmed by 2 bases and J by 5 bases, leaving 8 bases between them. The CDR3 loop is CASSYMGGDTQYF. The CDR3 bases are TGTGCCAGCAGTTACATGGGAGGAGATACGCAGTATTTT.

This clonotype was seen many times. The J gene is TRBJ2-5, the V gene TRBV7-2; TRBD2 matches 10 bases. This CDR3 spans 15 amino acids. Looked up from germline, CDR1 is SGHTA and CDR2 is FQGNSA. Trimming at V came to 6 bases and at J to 5 bases, leaving 9 bases not matched to a gene. CDR3 region: CASSTSSGSRETQYF. CDR3 DNA sequence: TGTGCCAGCAGTACATCTAGCGGGAGTCGGGAGACCCAGTACTTC. Complete variable domain (other parts from reference TRBV7-2 and TRBJ2-5): GAGVSQSPSNKVTEKGKDVELRCDPISGHTALYWYRQSLGQGLEFLIYFQGNSAPDKSGLPSDRFSAERTGGSVSTLTIQRTQQEDSAVYLCASSTSSGSRETQYFGPGTRLLVL.

This clonotype appeared a few times. The chain joins TRBV13 to TRBJ2-7; D is perhaps TRBD1 or TRBD2 (5 bases each). Trimming left V 3 bases short and J 0 bases short, with 9 bases between. This CDR3 spans 14 amino acids. Germline V gene data show CDR1 as PRHDT and CDR2 as FYEKMQ (reference sequence). Here the CDR3 reads CASSLQGPSYEQYF. DNA for the CDR3: TGTGCCAGCAGCTTGCAGGGACCCTCCTACGAGCAGTACTTC.

This clonotype was observed a few times. The rearrangement joins TRBV6-2 or TRBV6-3 to TRBJ2-1; the D is unclear. V gave up 0 bases and J gave up 0 bases, with 12 bases separating them. CDR1 is MNHEY, CDR2 SVGEGT, per germline. CDR3 size: 17 residues. In nucleotides, the CDR3 is TGTGCCAGCAGTTACTCTTCCTTGGCGGACTCCTACAATGAGCAGTTCTTC. Translation: CASSYSSLADSYNEQFF.

This clonotype appeared a few times. The chain couples TRBV5-1 to TRBJ2-1; TRBD1 aligns across 8 bases. The CDR3 runs 15 residues. Germline CDR1 and CDR2: SGHRS and YFSETQ. Unmatched junction bases numbered 14, after V lost 7 bases and J lost 8 bases. CDR3 loop: CASYQGAVIYDEQFF. The CDR3 region has the DNA TGCGCCAGCTATCAGGGGGCGGTTATTTACGATGAGCAGTTCTTC.

This chain joins TRBV21-1 and TRBJ2-7; TRBD1, the D gene given by the table, was not confirmed from the DNA. TRBV21-1 is recorded as a pseudogene. The CDR3 is 11 amino acids. CDR3 sequence: CARAGGYEQYF. For the CDR3, the DNA is TGTGCCAGGGCAGGGGGTTACGAGCAGTACTTC.

The chain is built from TRBV11-2 and TRBJ2-7, with D possibly TRBD2 on 5 matching bases. The CDR3 spans 9 residues. Germline CDR1 is SGHAT and CDR2 is FQNNGV. V lost 11 bases and J 9 bases, leaving 11 bases between the germline ends. The CDR3 region has the DNA TGTGCCGGTGGCGAGGGGCAGTACTTC. This sequence encodes CAGGEGQYF.

The chain recombines TRBV9 with TRBJ2-7; D may match TRBD1 or TRBD2 (5 bases each). V gave up 2 bases and J gave up 0 bases, with 9 bases separating them. This CDR3 comprises 14 residues. Germline V gives CDR1 SGDLS, CDR2 YYNGEE. In DNA, the CDR3 is TGTGCCAGCAGCGTGGGGGTGAGCTCCTACGAGCAGTACTTC. Translation: CASSVGVSSYEQYF.

This sequence joins TRBV27 and TRBJ2-1; a possible D gene is TRBD1 (5 bases). The CDR3 is 16 residues long. V lost 8 bases, J lost 0 bases, and 17 bases lay in between. Per germline, CDR1 MNHEY and CDR2 SMNVEV (reference sequence). In nucleotides, the CDR3 is TGTGCCAGCCGAAAAGGGGCCGGCCTCTCCTACAATGAGCAGTTCTTC. It translates to CASRKGAGLSYNEQFF.

This clonotype was detected only a few times. CDR3 DNA: TGTGCCAGCAGTACATTAAGCCGGGGGGCGCAAGAGACCCAGTACTTC. This encodes CASSTLSRGAQETQYF. The chain carries TRBV6-1 and TRBJ2-5, with TRBD2 as a possible D gene (7 bases). Per germline, CDR1 MNHNS and CDR2 SASEGT. V lost 5 bases, J lost 2 bases, and 18 bases lay in between. CDR3 length: 16 residues.

The rearrangement links TRBV20-1 to TRBJ2-6, with 8 bases matching TRBD1. This CDR3 has 17 residues. Germline CDR1 reads DFQATT; CDR2 reads SNEGSKA (reference sequence). With V trimmed by 2 bases and J by 1 base, 7 bases remained unmatched. CDR3 residues: CSARSGYRGSGANVLTF. The CDR3 DNA reads as TGCAGTGCTAGATCAGGGTACAGGGGGTCTGGGGCCAACGTCCTGACTTTC.

This clonotype was detected a few times. This chain links TRBV6-6 with TRBJ2-1, with a possible D match to TRBD1 (5 bases). V gave up 4 bases and J gave up 2 bases, with 12 bases separating them. The CDR3 is made up of 15 amino acids. Germline V lookup: CDR1 MNHNY, CDR2 SVGAGI (reference sequence). CDR3 in amino acids: CASSFKGPAYNEQFF. DNA for the CDR3: TGTGCCAGCAGTTTTAAGGGGCCGGCCTACAATGAGCAGTTCTTC.

This clonotype has only a few counts. The chain joins TRBV7-9 to TRBJ2-7; 9 bases line up with TRBD1. This CDR3 comprises 16 residues. Losses at the gene ends were 5 bases for V and 2 bases for J; bases not matched to a gene: 10. In germline, CDR1 is SEHNR, CDR2 FQNEAQ (reference sequence). The CDR3 DNA is TGTGCCAGCAGCATATCGTGGACAGGGGTAACCTACGAGCAGTACTTC. Residues: CASSISWTGVTYEQYF.